The 18 T cell receptor beta chains below all came from one sample that was sequenced in a study of cytomegalovirus exposure and HLA in healthy donors. Sequencing used immunoSEQ multiplex PCR; TCRdb keeps in-frame clones, though not all of them. The table includes about 65,000 clones, 92% detected once. The specimen sequenced was PBMCs. These receptors were collected from a woman aged 18 to 35 in good health and CMV-seronegative.

The genes are TRBV2 and TRBJ2-5; the D is unclear. Per the germline V gene, CDR1 is SNHLY and CDR2 is FYNNEI. CDR3 length: 15 amino acids. Trimming left V 2 bases short and J 3 bases short, with 13 bases between. The CDR3 here is CASSERVIGEETQYF. The CDR3, as DNA: TGTGCCAGCAGTGAACGGGTTATAGGAGAAGAGACCCAGTACTTC.

The rearrangement joins TRBV7-9 to TRBJ1-2; D is undetermined. Germline CDR1 reads SEHNR; CDR2 reads FQNEAQ (reference sequence). The CDR3 extends over 12 amino acids. The V and J ends lost 7 bases and 9 bases respectively, with 15 bases between them. The CDR3 loop is CASNPELISYTF. The CDR3 coding sequence is TGTGCCAGCAATCCAGAATTGATAAGCTACACCTTC.

The rearrangement uses TRBV29-1 and TRBJ2-7, with D unclear. V lost 4 bases and J 12 bases, leaving 19 bases between the germline ends. The germline gives CDR1 SQVTM, CDR2 ANQGSEA. The CDR3 is 12 amino acids. The CDR3 nucleotides are TGCAGCGTTGGTTCCCCACGTAGACTTTGGTACTTC. It yields the protein CSVGSPRRLWYF.

The V gene is TRBV29-1, the J gene TRBJ2-1; 9 nucleotides align to TRBD2. The length of the CDR3 is 15 residues. Germline CDR1 reads SQVTM; CDR2 reads ANQGSEA. The ends lost 1 base at V and 7 bases at J; junction bases unmatched: 8. CDR3 DNA sequence: TGCAGCGTTGAAGGGCTAGCGGGGACCGTGAATGAGCAGTTCTTC. Amino acids: CSVEGLAGTVNEQFF.

The chain recombines TRBV4-1 with TRBJ2-5; maybe TRBD2 (6 bases). Trimming took off 3 bases at V and 5 bases at J, with 16 bases between the two ends. The CDR3 is 15 residues long. CDR1 is MGHRA and CDR2 is YSYEKL in the germline V gene. The CDR3 DNA reads as TGCGCCAGCAGCCATCTCCTAGCGCTGGGGGAGACCCAGTACTTC. Its protein is CASSHLLALGETQYF.

The rearrangement joins TRBV30 to TRBJ1-3; the match to TRBD1 covers 9 bases. CDR1 and CDR2 (germline): GTSNPN, SVGIG (reference sequence). The CDR3 is 15 amino acids. V dropped 5 bases and J dropped 2; count of bases not matched to a gene: 7. The CDR3 sequence is CAWDLQGAAGNTIYF. DNA of the CDR3: TGTGCCTGGGATTTACAGGGGGCCGCTGGAAACACCATATATTTT.

The rearrangement uses TRBV10-3 and TRBJ1-4; D unresolved. The CDR3 extends over 16 amino acids. V lost 0 bases, J lost 3 bases, and 11 bases lay in between. The germline V gene encodes CDR1 ENHRY and CDR2 SYGVKD. In DNA form, the CDR3 reads TGTGCCATCAGTGAGTCGTGGGCAGCTGCTAATGAAAAACTGTTTTTT. This gives the protein CAISESWAAANEKLFF.

This chain joins TRBV28 and TRBJ2-1; TRBD2 matches at 10 bases. Trimming cost V 1 base and J 7 bases; bases outside gene matches: 4. The CDR3 is 15 amino acids. Germline V gene sequence: CDR1 MDHEN, CDR2 SYDVKM. CDR3 in DNA: TGTGCCAGCAGTTTATCCAGCGGGAGGGCGAATGAGCAGTTCTTC. Its protein is CASSLSSGRANEQFF.

This clone was seen once. J is TRBJ2-3 and V is TRBV19, with 9 bases aligning to TRBD1. With 4 bases clipped from V and 1 base from J, the junction kept 3 bases outside the gene matches. The CDR3 covers 15 residues. Germline assignment: CDR1 LNHDA and CDR2 SQIVND (reference sequence). The CDR3 DNA is TGTGCCAGTAGTAGGGACAGGGTCGGCACAGATACGCAGTATTTT. It translates to CASSRDRVGTDTQYF.

The chain combines TRBV7-9 with TRBJ2-3, with 9 bases fitting TRBD1. The V gene's germline CDR1 is SEHNR and CDR2 FQNEAQ (reference sequence). This CDR3 has 17 residues. The V segment lost 2 bases and the J segment 3 bases; nucleotides outside the gene matches: 9. The CDR3 nucleotides are TGTGCCAGCAGCTTAATCTCTACAGGGGGCCTTACAGATACGCAGTATTTT. Its translation is CASSLISTGGLTDTQYF.

This clone was seen more than once but under ten times. The chain combines TRBV19 with TRBJ1-2; D gene ambiguous. The germline CDR1 and CDR2 sequences are LNHDA and SQIVND (reference sequence). This CDR3 comprises 13 residues. Trimming removed 6 bases from V and 0 bases from J, with 8 bases in between. The CDR3: CASRPDPNYGYTF. CDR3 DNA sequence: TGTGCCAGTAGGCCAGATCCTAACTATGGCTACACCTTC.

The chain recombines TRBV19 with TRBJ2-5; D gene unclear. Looked up from germline, CDR1 is LNHDA and CDR2 is SQIVND (reference sequence). Trimming removed 10 bases at V and 0 bases at J, with 12 bases between. The CDR3 is 13 residues long. CDR3 nucleotides: TGTGCCACCCGGAGAACCGACCAAGAGACCCAGTACTTC. It is translated as CATRRTDQETQYF.

V usage is TRBV14 and J usage is TRBJ2-3, with 7 bases fitting TRBD2. The CDR3 is 16 amino acids. V dropped 0 bases and J dropped 2; count of bases not matched to a gene: 5. CDR1 is SGHDN and CDR2 is FVKESK in the germline V gene. This chain's CDR3 is CASSQERGDYTDTQYF. Written as DNA, the CDR3 is TGTGCCAGCAGCCAAGAACGAGGGGACTACACAGATACGCAGTATTTT.

The V gene is TRBV6-1, the J gene TRBJ2-3, with TRBD1 as a possible D gene (5 bases). This CDR3 region has 15 residues. The germline V and J ends were trimmed by 2 bases and 0 bases, with 9 bases remaining between them. Germline V gene data show CDR1 as MNHNS and CDR2 as SASEGT. The CDR3 DNA reads TGTGCCAGCAGTGAAAACAGGAGAAGCACAGATACGCAGTATTTT. Translation gives CASSENRRSTDTQYF.

V usage is TRBV6-1 and J usage is TRBJ1-2; D is ambiguous. The CDR3 extends over 14 amino acids. V was shortened by 6 bases and J by 2 bases, with 13 bases between the two germline ends. Germline values: CDR1 MNHNS, CDR2 SASEGT. The CDR3, as DNA: TGTGCCAGCAGGCCCGGGGTCATGAACTATGGCTACACCTTC. This codes for CASRPGVMNYGYTF.

Remarks on this clone: An end of the junction differs from the germline gene, which may be a read error. This chain links TRBV4-3 with TRBJ1-1; 9 nucleotides agree with TRBD1. Germline assignment: CDR1 LGHNA and CDR2 YSLEER. The CDR3 is made up of 15 amino acids. CDR3 DNA: TGCGCCAGCAGGCAAGACTGGACAGGGGACACTGAAGCTTTCTTT. The encoded protein is CASRQDWTGDTEAFF.

This chain links TRBV5-6 with TRBJ1-1; the D is unclear. Germline lookup yields CDR1 SGHDT and CDR2 YYEEEE. The CDR3 covers 16 residues. V was pared by 0 bases and J by 0 bases, with 12 bases between. In nucleotides, the CDR3 is TGTGCCAGCAGCTTGGTCTCCCGAACTCTGAACACTGAAGCTTTCTTT. Protein sequence: CASSLVSRTLNTEAFF.

This rearrangement joins TRBV6-1 to TRBJ1-2, with D possibly matching TRBD1 (6 bases). This CDR3 has 14 amino acids. Germline CDR1 and CDR2: MNHNS and SASEGT. The V end lost 1 base, the J end lost 8 bases, and 14 bases lay between the germline ends. The CDR3 is CASSEDRAPSGYTF. The CDR3 DNA sequence: TGTGCCAGCAGTGAAGACAGGGCTCCTAGCGGCTACACCTTC.